The T cell receptor (beta chain) under discussion was sequenced for a study of cytomegalovirus exposure and HLA in healthy donors. PCR used 60 Vbeta primers and 13 Jbeta primers. Sequencing used immunoSEQ multiplex PCR; TCRdb keeps in-frame clones, though not all of them. The sample records 200,000 to 250,000 clones, about 80% being singletons. CDR1 and CDR2 from the germline V gene are SGHNT and YYREEE (reference sequence). The CDR3 extends over 18 amino acids. The V end was cut by 2 bases, the J end by 2 bases, with 23 bases between. V usage is TRBV5-4 and J usage is TRBJ2-7; D is perhaps TRBD1 (7 bases). The receptor comes from a girl aged 10-17 years in good health and CMV-seronegative. Sequencing input: PBMCs. CDR3 in DNA: TGTGCCAGCAGCTTCCTCTGGGACACAGGGGACTTGACCTACGAGCAGTACTTC. Protein: CASSFLWDTGDLTYEQYF.